Below are 11 T cell receptor beta chains sequenced from a single sample in a study of cytomegalovirus exposure and HLA in healthy donors. PCR involved 60 Vbeta and 13 Jbeta primers. Method: immunoSEQ multiplex PCR; TCRdb's copy keeps in-frame clones and lacks some. The sample lists some 150,000 clones, around 77% occurring once. The specimen sequenced was PBMCs. These TCRs come from a man in his 60s in good health and CMV-seronegative.

The chain recombines TRBV29-1 with TRBJ2-5; D might be TRBD1 (6 bases). The CDR3 is 11 residues long. The germline gives CDR1 SQVTM, CDR2 ANQGSEA. Trimming shortened V by 6 bases and J by 2 bases, and 7 bases separated the two germline ends. The CDR3 sequence: CSVGAQETQYF. The CDR3 DNA follows: TGCAGCGTGGGGGCTCAAGAGACCCAGTACTTC.

The chain recombines TRBV11-2 with TRBJ2-7; 9 bases agree with TRBD1. V dropped 5 bases and J dropped 3; count of bases not matched to a gene: 8. This CDR3 region has 15 residues. Germline values: CDR1 SGHAT, CDR2 FQNNGV. This CDR3 reads CASSQDRGRVYEQYF. The CDR3 coding sequence is TGTGCCAGCAGCCAGGACAGGGGTAGGGTCTACGAGCAGTACTTC.

The rearrangement joins TRBV7-9 to TRBJ2-7; possibly TRBD1 for D (5 bases). The CDR3 has 14 amino acids. CDR1 is SEHNR, CDR2 FQNEAQ, per germline (reference sequence). Deletions cut 1 base from V and 2 bases from J, with 9 bases between. The CDR3 here is CASSLVGRAYEQYF. The CDR3 nucleotides read TGTGCCAGCAGCTTAGTGGGCAGGGCCTACGAGCAGTACTTC.

The rearrangement links TRBV7-2 to TRBJ1-2; 8 nucleotides align to TRBD1. V shed 8 bases, J shed 7 bases, and the junction held 9 bases outside the gene matches. The CDR3 loop spans 13 amino acids. CDR1 and CDR2 (germline): SGHTA, FQGNSA. The CDR3 DNA reads TGTGCCAGCGGAGGCAGGGGGCTTTTTGGCTACACCTTC. Translating gives CASGGRGLFGYTF.

V gene TRBV27 combines with J gene TRBJ2-1, with 9 nucleotides matching TRBD2. There are 20 residues in the CDR3. Germline CDR1 reads MNHEY; CDR2 reads SMNVEV (reference sequence). Trimming at V came to 2 bases and at J to 0 bases, leaving 14 bases not matched to a gene. This CDR3 is CASSLVPGLAFTSSYNEQFF. DNA of the CDR3: TGTGCCAGCAGTTTAGTCCCGGGACTAGCCTTTACCAGCTCCTACAATGAGCAGTTCTTC.

This sequence joins TRBV5-6 and TRBJ2-7, with a tentative D call TRBD1 (5 bases). Trimming pared 0 bases from V and 3 bases from J, leaving 7 bases between. CDR1 and CDR2 (germline): SGHDT, YYEEEE. CDR3 length equals 13 residues. As DNA, the CDR3 is TGTGCCAGCAGCTTGGAGGGGTACTACGAGCAGTACTTC. Translating it yields CASSLEGYYEQYF.

The rearrangement uses TRBV5-4 and TRBJ2-1; tentative D call: TRBD1 (6 bases). Trimming took 4 bases from V and 0 from J, leaving 11 bases between them. Per the germline V gene, CDR1 is SGHNT and CDR2 is YYREEE (reference sequence). The CDR3 is 15 amino acids. The CDR3 sequence is CASSQGTSSYNEQFF. In nucleotides, the CDR3 is TGTGCCAGCAGCCAGGGGACCAGCTCCTACAATGAGCAGTTCTTC.

The rearrangement uses TRBV5-1 and TRBJ1-5; TRBD1 aligns across 7 bases. V dropped 3 bases and J dropped 9; count of bases not matched to a gene: 3. In germline, CDR1 is SGHRS, CDR2 YFSETQ. This CDR3 is built from 12 residues. For the CDR3, the DNA is TGCGCCAGCAGCTGGGACAGTGGGCCCCAGCATTTT. Amino acids: CASSWDSGPQHF.

On this clone: At the DNA level, this CDR3 is encoded by other sequences in the same sample as well. The chain combines TRBV15 with TRBJ1-4, with TRBD1 as a possible D gene (5 bases). The CDR3 extends over 14 amino acids. The germline CDR1 and CDR2 sequences are LNHNV and YYDKDF (reference sequence). V lost 0 bases, J lost 8 bases, and 10 bases lay in between. The CDR3 DNA follows: TGTGCCACCAGCAGAGACCAGGGCAACGAAAAACTGTTTTTT. Amino acid sequence: CATSRDQGNEKLFF. The full variable domain, completed using reference TRBV15 and TRBJ1-4, is DAMVIQNPRYQVTQFGKPVTLSCSQTLNHNVMYWYQQKSSQAPKLLFHYYDKDFNNEADTPDNFQSRRPNTSFCFLDIRSPGLGDTAMYLCATSRDQGNEKLFFGSGTQLSVL.

The V gene is TRBV6-4, the J gene TRBJ2-1; 12 nucleotides agree with TRBD2. Trimming cost V 0 bases and J 8 bases; bases outside gene matches: 5. This CDR3 spans 16 amino acids. Germline V gene lookup returns CDR1 MRHNA and CDR2 SNTAGT. CDR3 residues: CASSDSRLAGVDEQFF. As DNA, the CDR3 is TGTGCCAGCAGTGACTCCCGACTAGCGGGAGTGGATGAGCAGTTCTTC.

The V call is TRBV5-1, the J call TRBJ1-2; 7 bases agree with TRBD1. The CDR3 is 16 amino acids. Trimming cost V 0 bases and J 4 bases; bases outside gene matches: 9. The germline V gene encodes CDR1 SGHRS and CDR2 YFSETQ. CDR3 in amino acids: CASSLGQTGKAYGYTF. CDR3 DNA: TGCGCCAGCAGCTTGGGTCAGACAGGGAAGGCCTATGGCTACACCTTC.